One and the same sample provided the 24 T cell receptor beta chains below, sequenced in a study of Graves' ophthalmopathy and Graves' hyperthyroidism. As the template, RNA transcripts were used to amplify TCR beta CDR3 regions. HTBI-primed RT-PCR formed the first round, and a multiplex PCR formed the second. TCRdb reanalysed the multiplex PCR reads using MiXCR and keeps one entry per CDR3 protein. The profile shows some 1.1 million distinct CDR3 sequences, about two fifths of them singletons. Sequences were obtained from peripheral blood or thyroid tissue (not recorded which). These receptors all stem from an adult man with Graves' hyperthyroidism.

The CDR3 DNA is TGTGCCAGCAGCCTAACGAATGGGGTACGGGTCGAGCAGTACTTC. This gives the protein CASSLTNGVRVEQYF. This chain joins TRBV6-5 and TRBJ2-7, with unresolved D. CDR3 size: 15 residues. The V end lost 6 bases, the J end lost 6 bases, and 21 bases lay between the germline ends. CDR1 and CDR2 from the germline V gene are MNHEY and SVGAGI.

The count of this clonotype is one. This sequence may be a read error, since a much larger clone differs from it by one base. This chain links TRBV20-1 with TRBJ2-5, with D uncertain. The V gene's germline CDR1 is DFQATT and CDR2 SNEGSKA (reference sequence). This CDR3 has 11 residues. Deletions cut 7 bases from V and 5 bases from J, with 11 bases between. The CDR3 nucleotides read TGCAGTGGAATGCGGTCGGAGACCCAGTACTTC. It yields the protein CSGMRSETQYF.

This clonotype occurred a few times. The chain recombines TRBV27 with TRBJ1-5, with D possibly matching TRBD1 (5 bases). The germline gives CDR1 MNHEY, CDR2 SMNVEV (reference sequence). The CDR3 spans 12 residues. V lost 7 bases to trimming and J lost 6 bases, with 10 bases between them. The CDR3 DNA reads TGTGCCAGCAAGGAGGGGACTCAGCCCCAGCATTTT. Translation: CASKEGTQPQHF.

This clonotype was seen many times. J is TRBJ1-6 and V is TRBV7-9; D gene unclear. V shed 5 bases and J shed 7 bases, with 15 bases lying between them. The CDR3 has 15 amino acids. From germline, CDR1 is SEHNR and CDR2 FQNEAQ (reference sequence). The CDR3 is CASSPIGIGNSPLHF. The CDR3 DNA reads as TGTGCCAGCAGCCCTATAGGAATAGGGAATTCACCCCTCCACTTT.

Many counts were recorded for this clonotype. This chain uses TRBV25-1 with TRBJ2-6; 8 bases map to TRBD1. The junction had 17 bases not matched to a gene; V was cut back by 2 bases and J by 2 bases. The germline V gene has CDR1 MGHDK and CDR2 SYGVNS. The CDR3 has 21 residues. This CDR3 reads CASSEGYLPGGVRTGANVLTF. The CDR3 DNA sequence: TGTGCCAGCAGTGAAGGATACTTGCCAGGGGGCGTTCGGACTGGGGCCAACGTCCTGACTTTC. Together with reference TRBV25-1 and TRBJ2-6, the CDR3 gives the full variable domain: EADIYQTPRYLVIGTGKKITLECSQTMGHDKMYWYQQDPGMELHLIHYSYGVNSTEKGDLSSESTVSRIRTEHFPLTLESARPSHTSQYLCASSEGYLPGGVRTGANVLTFGAGSRLTVL.

Points on this clonotype: A read error may account for a junction end that differs from germline. This chain uses TRBV10-2 with TRBJ1-1; a possible D gene is TRBD1 (6 bases). This CDR3 has 16 residues. Germline lookup yields CDR1 WSHSY and CDR2 SAAADI. The CDR3 protein is CAISEGTTGANTEAFF. The CDR3 DNA reads as TGCGCCATCAGTGAGGGGACAACGGGGGCCAACACTGAAGCTTTCTTT.

V usage is TRBV29-1 and J usage is TRBJ1-5, with TRBD1 matching over 8 bases. The length of the CDR3 is 12 residues. The germline gives CDR1 SQVTM, CDR2 ANQGSEA. Trimming cost V 4 bases and J 11 bases; bases outside gene matches: 7. CDR3 nucleotides: TGCAGCGTTGCGAGGCAGGGGGCGACCCAGCATTTT. Translation gives CSVARQGATQHF.

This clonotype was observed a handful of times. A single base separates this from a much larger clone, so it may be a read error. Since no conserved phenylalanine or tryptophan closes the CDR3, a read error is the likely cause. This chain uses TRBV10-2 with TRBJ2-7; D remains ambiguous. CDR3 length equals 13 residues. V was trimmed by 7 bases and J by 1 base, leaving 11 bases between them. In germline, CDR1 is WSHSY, CDR2 SAAADI. DNA of the CDR3: TGCGCCAGCATTGACATGGGTTCCTACGAGCAGTACCTC. Protein product: CASIDMGSYEQYL.

Many counts were recorded for this clonotype. This chain joins TRBV4-2 and TRBJ1-4; D uncertain. CDR3 length equals 13 residues. With 2 bases removed from V and 9 bases from J, the gap between germline ends came to 10 bases. Per germline, CDR1 LGHNA and CDR2 YNFKEQ. In DNA, the CDR3 is TGTGCCAGCAGCCAACTCCGGGAGCAAAAACTGTTTTTT. As protein: CASSQLREQKLFF.

For this clonotype: A much bigger clone sits one base away, suggesting this may be a read error. J is TRBJ2-5 and V is TRBV7-9; 8 bases agree with TRBD1. CDR1 is SEHNR, CDR2 FQNEAQ, per germline (reference sequence). The CDR3 contains 14 residues. CDR3 in DNA: TGTGCCAGCAGCATGGGACAGGCCCGAGAGATCCAGTACTTC. The encoded protein is CASSMGQAREIQYF.

This clonotype was seen at least ten times. V is TRBV13 and J is TRBJ1-3; no firm D call. CDR1 and CDR2 from the germline V gene are PRHDT and FYEKMQ (reference sequence). V lost 3 bases, J lost 4 bases, and 7 bases lay in between. The CDR3 extends over 13 amino acids. The CDR3: CASSFTSGNTIYF. DNA of the CDR3: TGTGCCAGCAGCTTCACCTCCGGAAACACCATATATTTT.

A word on this clonotype: A single base separates this from a much larger clone, so it may be a read error. The rearrangement uses TRBV7-2 and TRBJ1-1, with D tentatively TRBD1 (5 bases). Trimming took off 5 bases at V and 0 bases at J, with 10 bases between the two ends. From germline, CDR1 is SGHTA and CDR2 FQGNSA. The CDR3 is made up of 14 amino acids. This CDR3 is CASSQGFMNTEAFF. The CDR3 DNA reads as TGTGCCAGCAGCCAGGGTTTCATGAACACTGAAGCTTTCTTT.

This clonotype was observed many times. This chain links TRBV20-1 with TRBJ2-7, with 8 positions matching TRBD2. This CDR3 has 16 amino acids. Germline CDR1 DFQATT, CDR2 SNEGSKA (reference sequence). Germline trimming cut 1 base from V and 4 bases from J; bases unmatched to any gene: 12. The CDR3 sequence is CSARVLDAGGLYEQYF. CDR3 DNA sequence: TGCAGTGCTAGAGTGTTGGATGCGGGGGGCCTGTACGAGCAGTACTTC.

This chain uses TRBV19 with TRBJ2-7; 7 bases map to TRBD2. Germline V gives CDR1 LNHDA, CDR2 SQIVND (reference sequence). Germline trimming cut 3 bases from V and 0 bases from J; bases unmatched to any gene: 2. CDR3 length: 14 amino acids. The chain's CDR3 is CASSIGLVSYEQYF. As DNA, the CDR3 is TGTGCCAGTAGTATTGGACTAGTCTCCTACGAGCAGTACTTC.

This clonotype was seen at least ten times. This chain uses TRBV24-1 with TRBJ2-5, with D perhaps TRBD1 (6 bases). Germline lookup yields CDR1 KGHDR and CDR2 SFDVKD. This CDR3 region has 13 residues. Trimming stripped 4 bases from V and 2 bases from J, with 7 bases between. CDR3 sequence reads: CATSEQGQETQYF. In nucleotides, the CDR3 is TGTGCCACCAGTGAACAGGGTCAAGAGACCCAGTACTTC.

This clonotype was recorded a few times. The chain recombines TRBV12-3 or TRBV12-4 with TRBJ2-7; TRBD2 matches 11 bases. The CDR3 sequence is 16 residues long. V lost 7 bases, J lost 7 bases, and 15 bases stayed unmatched. CDR3 sequence reads: CASTKGTSGPVVEQYF. CDR3 sequence (DNA): TGTGCCAGCACCAAAGGGACTAGCGGCCCTGTTGTGGAGCAGTACTTC.

The chain combines TRBV10-3 with TRBJ2-5; D is uncertain. Germline CDR1 is ENHRY and CDR2 is SYGVKD. Trimming shortened V by 5 bases and J by 6 bases, and 13 bases separated the two germline ends. CDR3 length equals 13 residues. The CDR3 loop is CAISYESVKTQYF. In DNA, the CDR3 is TGTGCCATCAGTTACGAATCCGTGAAGACCCAGTACTTC.

This clonotype was counted only a few times. CDR3 nucleotide sequence: TGTGCCAGCAGCCAGTCGGAAGGGAACGAGCAGTACTTC. The encoded protein is CASSQSEGNEQYF. This rearrangement joins TRBV9 to TRBJ2-7, with D unclear. The germline V gene encodes CDR1 SGDLS and CDR2 YYNGEE. The CDR3 covers 13 residues. The V and J ends lost 4 bases and 5 bases respectively, with 13 bases between them. Supplemented by reference TRBV9 and TRBJ2-7, the full variable domain reads DSGVTQTPKHLITATGQRVTLRCSPRSGDLSVYWYQQSLDQGLQFLIQYYNGEERAKGNILERFSAQQFPDLHSELNLSSLELGDSALYFCASSQSEGNEQYFGPGTRLTVT.

The sample holds many counts of this clonotype. The chain carries TRBV6-5 and TRBJ1-2, with 9 nucleotides matching TRBD1. V shed 2 bases and J 5 bases; nucleotides not matched to a gene: 6. This CDR3 spans 15 amino acids. From germline, CDR1 is MNHEY and CDR2 SVGAGI. The CDR3 reads CASSYEGQGIYGYTF. DNA for the CDR3: TGTGCCAGCAGTTACGAAGGACAGGGGATTTATGGCTACACCTTC.

The J gene is TRBJ2-5, the V gene TRBV7-8, with TRBD2 matching over 13 bases. CDR3 size: 17 residues. Looked up from germline, CDR1 is SGHVS and CDR2 is FQNEAQ. J was trimmed by 0 bases and V by 4 bases; bases with no gene match: 5. Here the CDR3 reads CASSSRTSGSHQETQYF. The CDR3 DNA follows: TGTGCCAGCAGCTCCCGGACTAGCGGGAGTCACCAAGAGACCCAGTACTTC. Full variable domain (missing parts from reference TRBV7-8 and TRBJ2-5): GAGVSQSPRYKVAKRGQDVALRCDPISGHVSLFWYQQALGQGPEFLTYFQNEAQLDKSGLPSDRFFAERPEGSVSTLKIQRTQQEDSAVYLCASSSRTSGSHQETQYFGPGTRLLVL.

The V call is TRBV20-1, the J call TRBJ2-7, with a weak D call TRBD1 (5 bases). The germline V gene has CDR1 DFQATT and CDR2 SNEGSKA (reference sequence). Trimming removed 6 bases at V and 6 bases at J, with 12 bases between. CDR3 size: 11 residues. The DNA of the CDR3 is TGCAGTGCGAAGTCAGGGCCCGAGCAGTACTTC. Residues: CSAKSGPEQYF.

This clonotype has just a few counts. The rearrangement uses TRBV5-5 and TRBJ1-5, with a weak D call TRBD1 (5 bases). This CDR3 region has 15 residues. Trimming took off 0 bases at V and 3 bases at J, with 10 bases between the two ends. Germline V gives CDR1 SGHKS, CDR2 YYEKEE (reference sequence). CDR3 loop: CASSLVGGNNQPQHF. The DNA for the CDR3 is TGTGCCAGCAGCTTGGTCGGGGGAAACAATCAGCCCCAGCATTTT. Based on the CDR3 plus reference TRBV5-5 and TRBJ1-5, the full variable domain is DAGVTQSPTHLIKTRGQQVTLRCSPISGHKSVSWYQQVLGQGPQFIFQYYEKEERGRGNFPDRFSARQFPNYSSELNVNALLLGDSALYLCASSLVGGNNQPQHFGDGTRLSIL.

Remarks on this clonotype: A much larger clone differs from this one at a single base, so this may be a read error. The chain's CDR3 is CASGPGQRLYEQYF. The CDR3, as DNA: TGTGCCAGCGGCCCGGGACAGCGGCTCTACGAGCAGTACTTC. The rearrangement uses TRBV7-9 and TRBJ2-7; the match to TRBD1 covers 7 bases. This CDR3 spans 14 amino acids. CDR1 and CDR2 from the germline V gene are SEHNR and FQNEAQ (reference sequence). With 8 bases clipped from V and 3 bases from J, the junction kept 10 bases outside the gene matches.

This clonotype was detected once. The V gene is TRBV20-1, the J gene TRBJ1-5; no firm D call. V shed 3 bases and J shed 1 base, with 4 bases lying between them. The CDR3 has 12 amino acids. CDR1 and CDR2 (germline): DFQATT, SNEGSKA (reference sequence). CDR3 DNA: TGCAGTGCTAGTCCGAGCAATCAGCCCCAGCATTTT. It is translated as CSASPSNQPQHF.